The clone carrying this T cell receptor (beta chain) was counted ten times or more. The antigen is not known. This sample is drawn from a study of blood T cells in healthy people across ages. Study outcomes and limitations: Underestimates were what the diversity estimates from one million T cells were considered to be.

Using a J-beta primer mix together with a sample-barcoded 5' primer, a second PCR was run for roughly 6 to 12 cycles. TCRdb re-derived calls from the 5' RACE reads in MiXCR, one entry per CDR3 protein. The sample carries about 670,000 distinct CDR3 sequences, over 40% recorded once. The CDR3 is 17 amino acids. Trimming took off 0 bases at V and 3 bases at J, with 18 bases between the two ends. The chain joins TRBV12-3 or TRBV12-4 to TRBJ2-7, with no clear D. This TCR came from a woman of 80 years or more in good health. Source material: blood. The CDR3 loop is CASSLALGRVDGYEQYF. The CDR3 DNA follows: TGTGCCAGCAGTTTAGCGCTAGGTAGGGTCGACGGCTACGAGCAGTACTTC.